Presented here are 16 T cell receptor beta chains from one specimen sequenced in a study of blood T cell repertoires in COVID-19. Some clones are missing from TCRdb's copy, which holds only in-frame ones; the method was immunoSEQ multiplex PCR. Of just over 90,000 clones in the sample, around 90% are singletons; the top ten hold approximately 1.6%. What was sequenced was peripheral blood. The receptor set was obtained from a human donor with active COVID-19. The donor label of this sample is uncertain.

This chain joins TRBV12-3 or TRBV12-4 and TRBJ2-1; 7 positions agree with TRBD1. Losses at the gene ends were 11 bases for V and 7 bases for J; bases not matched to a gene: 11. The CDR3 is made up of 13 amino acids. CDR3 residues: CAGRQGRGNEQFF. The CDR3 DNA reads as TGTGCCGGGCGACAGGGCAGGGGGAATGAGCAGTTCTTC.

V usage is TRBV6-2 or TRBV6-3 and J usage is TRBJ2-3; 12 nucleotides agree with TRBD2. There are 17 residues in the CDR3. Trimming took 1 base from V and 6 from J; bases not matched to a gene: 8. The germline gives CDR1 MNHEY, CDR2 SVGEGT. CDR3 protein: CASSYWASGGAADTQYF. The CDR3 coding sequence is TGTGCCAGCAGTTACTGGGCTAGCGGGGGGGCCGCGGATACGCAGTATTTT.

The V gene is TRBV19, the J gene TRBJ2-1; 9 bases are shared with TRBD2. The CDR3 consists of 16 residues. Germline V gives CDR1 LNHDA, CDR2 SQIVND (reference sequence). The V gene end was trimmed by 1 base and the J gene end by 10 bases; junction bases not matched to a gene: 11. Here the CDR3 DNA reads TGTGCCAGTAGTATAGCGGGACTAGCAGTAAACTTCGAGCAGTTCTTC. Translation gives CASSIAGLAVNFEQFF.

The chain employs TRBV5-1 and TRBJ1-2; 11 bases fit TRBD1. From germline, CDR1 is SGHRS and CDR2 YFSETQ. This CDR3 spans 15 amino acids. V was clipped by 0 bases and J by 8 bases; unmatched bases: 6. The CDR3 coding sequence is TGCGCCAGCAGCTTGGAAGGACAGGGGGCGACCGGCTACACCTTC. It codes for CASSLEGQGATGYTF.

The chain recombines TRBV2 with TRBJ1-2; possible D gene TRBD1, 6 bases. CDR1 is SNHLY, CDR2 FYNNEI, per germline. The CDR3 runs to 16 residues. V was trimmed by 6 bases and J by 2 bases, leaving 19 bases between them. The CDR3 protein is CASSGTLKGENYGYTF. The CDR3 DNA is TGTGCCAGCAGCGGCACCCTGAAGGGGGAGAACTATGGCTACACCTTC.

This clone was seen ten or more times. The V call is TRBV7-2, the J call TRBJ2-5; D not resolved. Trimming shortened V by 3 bases and J by 1 base, and 15 bases separated the two germline ends. The germline CDR1 and CDR2 sequences are SGHTA and FQGNSA. The CDR3 has 16 residues. CDR3 amino acids: CASSFGSQTFQETQYF. As DNA, the CDR3 is TGTGCCAGCAGCTTTGGCTCACAGACGTTCCAAGAGACCCAGTACTTC.

The chain joins TRBV6-1 to TRBJ2-3; 13 bases fit TRBD2. The CDR3 length is 17 residues. The V segment lost 4 bases and the J segment 1 base; nucleotides outside the gene matches: 5. CDR1 is MNHNS, CDR2 SASEGT, per germline. The CDR3 DNA follows: TGTGCCAGCAGTGGCGGGACTAGCGGGGCCGGCACAGATACGCAGTATTTT. Its protein is CASSGGTSGAGTDTQYF.

V usage is TRBV20-1 and J usage is TRBJ2-1; maybe TRBD2 (6 bases). The length of the CDR3 is 13 residues. V lost 3 bases to trimming and J lost 3 bases, with 9 bases between them. Germline V gives CDR1 DFQATT, CDR2 SNEGSKA (reference sequence). The CDR3 spells CSASPSDYNEQFF. The CDR3 nucleotides read TGCAGTGCTAGTCCTAGCGACTACAATGAGCAGTTCTTC.

Remarks on this clone: Other nucleotide sequences from this sample produce the same CDR3. V usage is TRBV6-6 and J usage is TRBJ1-5; D may be TRBD1 (5 bases). CDR1 MNHNY and CDR2 SVGAGI come from the germline V gene (reference sequence). Trimming left V 2 bases short and J 9 bases short, with 14 bases between. This CDR3 comprises 14 residues. The CDR3 nucleotides read TGTGCCAGCAGTTACGGCGGCAGGGCGTCGCCCCAGCATTTT. Protein sequence: CASSYGGRASPQHF.

Turning to this clone: One end of the junction fails to match germline, which may point to a read error. The genes are TRBV7-2 and TRBJ2-5; tentative D call: TRBD2 (6 bases). Germline lookup yields CDR1 SGHTA and CDR2 FQGNSA. The CDR3 is 15 amino acids. The CDR3 loop reads CANSLVPGRWETQYF. CDR3 sequence (DNA): TGTGCCAACAGCTTAGTGCCGGGGAGGTGGGAGACCCAGTACTTC.

The V call is TRBV7-9, the J call TRBJ2-7; no clear D. The V gene's germline CDR1 is SEHNR and CDR2 FQNEAQ (reference sequence). V lost 3 bases and J 3 bases, leaving 9 bases between the germline ends. The CDR3 loop spans 13 amino acids. Written as DNA, the CDR3 is TGTGCCAGCAGCTTGGCAGGCTACTACGAGCAGTACTTC. This translates into CASSLAGYYEQYF.

This chain uses TRBV27 with TRBJ1-2; unclear D gene. Germline lookup yields CDR1 MNHEY and CDR2 SMNVEV (reference sequence). The length of the CDR3 is 12 residues. With 6 bases removed from V and 8 bases from J, the gap between germline ends came to 13 bases. In nucleotides, the CDR3 is TGTGCCAGCAGGAGCGTCGGGGAGGGCTACACCTTC. Its translation: CASRSVGEGYTF.

V and J are TRBV6-5 and TRBJ2-3, with TRBD2 matching 10 bases. Germline V gives CDR1 MNHEY, CDR2 SVGAGI. This CDR3 is 14 amino acids long. The junction had 4 bases not matched to a gene; V was cut back by 4 bases and J by 6 bases. The CDR3 DNA is TGTGCCAGCAGTTTGAGCGGGGGGGCGGATACGCAGTATTTT. This codes for CASSLSGGADTQYF.

This sequence joins TRBV4-3 and TRBJ2-2, with D uncertain. Trimming took off 0 bases at V and 1 base at J, with 6 bases between the two ends. Germline CDR1 and CDR2: LGHNA and YSLEER. CDR3 length: 15 residues. This chain's CDR3 is CASSQDRLNTGELFF. The DNA for the CDR3 is TGCGCCAGCAGCCAAGACAGACTGAACACCGGGGAGCTGTTTTTT.

This clone was observed a few times. The rearrangement uses TRBV18 and TRBJ1-1; maybe TRBD1 (6 bases). The CDR3 length is 14 residues. The V gene lost 4 bases and the J gene lost 1 base, with 10 bases spanning the gap. Looked up from germline, CDR1 is KGHSH and CDR2 is LQKENI. DNA for the CDR3: TGTGCCAGCTCACAGGACAGAAAGAACACTGAAGCTTTCTTT. Translating it yields CASSQDRKNTEAFF.

The chain uses TRBV6-4 and TRBJ2-3; 8 nucleotides align to TRBD2. CDR3 length: 15 amino acids. The J segment lost 4 bases and the V segment lost 4 bases, leaving 7 bases of the junction unmatched. The germline V gene has CDR1 MRHNA and CDR2 SNTAGT. CDR3 sequence (DNA): TGTGCCAGCAGTGGTCACCGGGGGGGCCCAGATACGCAGTATTTT. Amino acids: CASSGHRGGPDTQYF.